Here is one TCR beta chain with its context. Its antigen remains unidentified. The DNA input per sorted-subset replicate PCR was 150 to 200 ng, corresponding to some 33,000 T cell genomes. Generated by immunoSEQ multiplex PCR, the TCRdb table keeps only in-frame clones and is missing some. The sample contains approximately 2.4 million clones, 95% of which appear only once. The trim removed 6 bases at V and 5 bases at J, leaving 8 bases unmatched. This CDR3 has 14 amino acids. Per germline, CDR1 MDHEN and CDR2 SYDVKM. The data originate from a study of shared clonotypes between healthy human individuals. The investigators split CD4+ cells into a CD45RA+ naive subset and a CD45RA-negative memory subset. The study's findings and limits: Investigators collected only blood, and repertoires in tissues likely differ. Around 5.3% of naive CD4 clonotypes were shared across a few donors.

The sequence was collected from a young man in good health. Sequencing input: naive CD4+ T cells sorted from blood. Subset described: CD45RA+ positively selected. The chain carries TRBV28 and TRBJ1-2; 8 bases align to TRBD1. CDR3 residues: CASSRVGQEYGYTF. CDR3 nucleotides: TGTGCCAGCAGCCGCGTGGGACAGGAGTATGGCTACACCTTC.